This T cell receptor beta chain was identified during a study of PD-1 blockade in classical Hodgkin lymphoma. Time point meaning: cycle 4 day 1 (C4D1), after 5 to 7 weeks of nivolumab. Autologous stem cell transplantation was followed by relapse in every patient, and brentuximab vedotin exposure varied. Method: immunoSEQ multiplex PCR; TCRdb's copy keeps in-frame clones and lacks some. This sample carries over 70,000 clones, approximately 90% of them seen once, and the ten largest clones take about 2.9%. The V and J ends lost 1 base and 6 bases, in that order; junction bases with no gene match: 5. Germline V gives CDR1 GTSNPN, CDR2 SVGIG (reference sequence). This CDR3 has 13 residues.

The material sequenced was peripheral blood mononuclear cells (PBMCs), taken before the fourth cycle of nivolumab. V usage is TRBV30 and J usage is TRBJ1-1; 7 bases line up with TRBD1. This TCR was recovered from a human donor with classical Hodgkin lymphoma. The CDR3 is CAWSDRGWAEAFF. The CDR3, as DNA: TGTGCCTGGAGTGACAGGGGATGGGCTGAAGCTTTCTTT.